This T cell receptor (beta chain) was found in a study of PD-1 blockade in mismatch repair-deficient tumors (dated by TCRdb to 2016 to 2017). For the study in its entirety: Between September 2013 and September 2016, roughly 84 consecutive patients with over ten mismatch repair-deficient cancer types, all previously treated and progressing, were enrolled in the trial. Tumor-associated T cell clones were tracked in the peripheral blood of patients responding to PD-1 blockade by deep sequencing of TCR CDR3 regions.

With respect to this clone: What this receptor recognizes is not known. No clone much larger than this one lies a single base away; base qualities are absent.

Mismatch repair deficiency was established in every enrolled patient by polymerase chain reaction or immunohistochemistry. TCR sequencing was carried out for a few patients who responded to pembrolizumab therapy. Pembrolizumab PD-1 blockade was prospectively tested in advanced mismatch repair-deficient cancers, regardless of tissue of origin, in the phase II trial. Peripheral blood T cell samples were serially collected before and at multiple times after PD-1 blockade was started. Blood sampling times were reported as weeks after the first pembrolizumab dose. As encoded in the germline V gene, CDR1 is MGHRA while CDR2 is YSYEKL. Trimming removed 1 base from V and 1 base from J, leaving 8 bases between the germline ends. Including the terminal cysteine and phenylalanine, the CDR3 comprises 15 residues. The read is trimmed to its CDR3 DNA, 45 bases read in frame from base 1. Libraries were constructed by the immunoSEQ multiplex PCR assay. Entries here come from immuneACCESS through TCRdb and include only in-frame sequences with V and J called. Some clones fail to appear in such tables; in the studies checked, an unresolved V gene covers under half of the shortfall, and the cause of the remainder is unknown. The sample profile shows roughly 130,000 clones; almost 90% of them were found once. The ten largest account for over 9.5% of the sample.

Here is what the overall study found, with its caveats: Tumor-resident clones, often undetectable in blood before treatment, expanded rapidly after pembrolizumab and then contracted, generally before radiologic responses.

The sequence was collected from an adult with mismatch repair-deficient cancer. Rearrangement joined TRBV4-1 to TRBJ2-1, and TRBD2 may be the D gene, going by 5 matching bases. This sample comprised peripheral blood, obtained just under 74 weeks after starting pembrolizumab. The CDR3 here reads CASSQASISYNEQFF. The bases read TGCGCCAGCAGCCAAGCTAGCATTTCCTACAATGAGCAGTTCTTC.